The T cell receptor beta chain under discussion was sequenced for a study of blood T cells in healthy people across ages. Study overall: Capturing about one barcoded beta molecule per two T cells was achieved by template switching.

V shed 4 bases and J shed 1 base, with 14 bases lying between them. Germline lookup yields CDR1 LNHNV and CDR2 YYDKDF (reference sequence). This CDR3 has 15 residues. This clonotype came up a few times. Its antigen remains unidentified. Using a J-beta primer mix together with a sample-barcoded 5' primer, a second PCR was run for 7 to 11 cycles. TCRdb called the 5' RACE reads again in MiXCR, with one record for every CDR3 protein. The sample records about 1.6 million distinct CDR3 sequences, 34% being singletons. Study-wide results and caveats: Among long-lived donors, naive CD4+ cells were more numerous and diversity higher than in aged donors. In older individuals, TCR beta diversity per million T cells was lower, falling roughly linearly with age.

Source material: blood. This TCR was sampled from a woman in her 30s in good health. This chain connects TRBV15 to TRBJ2-7; perhaps TRBD2 as D (7 bases). CDR3 loop: CATSTHREGSYEQYF. CDR3 bases: TGTGCCACCAGCACCCACAGGGAGGGGTCCTACGAGCAGTACTTC.